This paragraph covers one T cell receptor (beta chain) sequence. This clone's antigen is unknown. Per-base quality was not reported, and no clone a single base away is much larger than it. The library was built by means of the immunoSEQ multiplex PCR assay. Drawn from immuneACCESS, this table holds only the in-frame rearrangements with V and J called that TCRdb kept. Clones are partly lost; checked studies trace under half to an unresolved V gene and leave the rest unexplained. The sample table lists more than 150,000 clones, roughly 93% of them with a count of one. The biggest ten clones account for almost 1.5% of the sample. The source of the sample is a study of control samples from healthy donors and cancer patients (dated by TCRdb to 2018 to 2021). The CDR3 runs 15 residues from the cysteine to the phenylalanine. Of all the DNA, just the CDR3 is kept, 45 bases in frame from base 1. From the germline V gene, CDR1 is LGHNA and CDR2 is YNFKEQ. Germline trimming amounts to 4 bases on V and 3 bases on J, with 2 as the count of junction bases outside the gene matches.

The receptor was isolated from a man younger than 30 in good health. The source material was blood. The V gene is TRBV4-2 and the J gene is TRBJ2-3, with 12 middle bases fitting TRBD2. This receptor has the CDR3 CASSRTSGVTDTQYF. The base sequence is TGTGCCAGCAGCCGGACTAGCGGGGTTACAGATACGCAGTATTTT.